These T cell receptor beta chains were read from a single sample in a study of multiple sclerosis patients with progressive multifocal leukoencephalopathy. Clones were read by immunoSEQ multiplex PCR, and TCRdb kept only the in-frame ones, dropping some. The top ten hold 0.85% to 1.3% of the sample, which has 25,000 to 30,000 clones, around nine tenths seen once. The material sequenced was PBMCs. Receptor source: a human donor with multiple sclerosis. Both conserved end residues are part of each CDR3. A D gene is named only where the DNA matches it firmly. Clone size appears in some rows only: once, few, many, or a class for an expanded clone.

clone size	V gene	D gene	J gene	CDR3 DNA	CDR3 protein
.	TRBV11-2	TRBD1	TRBJ1-2	TGTGCCAGCAGCTCCCCCCGGGACAGGGGAACGGGAGGCTACACCTTC	CASSSPRDRGTGGYTF
.	TRBV18	.	TRBJ2-7	TGTGCCAGCTCACCTACGACAGAAACCTACGAGCAGTACTTC	CASSPTTETYEQYF
once	TRBV6-6	.	TRBJ1-3	TGTGCCAGCGGCACGGGCTCTGGAAACACCATATATTTT	CASGTGSGNTIYF
once	TRBV6-6	.	TRBJ2-1	TGTGCCAGCAGCTTAGGGACTTTGCGGAATGAGCAGTTCTTC	CASSLGTLRNEQFF
.	TRBV11-1	.	TRBJ2-6	TGTGCCAGCAGGTCTGGGAGCTCTGGGGCCAACGTCCTGACTTTC	CASRSGSSGANVLTF
once	TRBV6-6	TRBD2	TRBJ2-3	TGTGCCAGCTTGGGGACTAGCGGCACAGATACGCAGTATTTT	CASLGTSGTDTQYF
.	TRBV19	TRBD2	TRBJ2-1	TGTGCCAGTAGTACTAGCGGGGGGGCCGTAGGTAGTGAGCAGTTCTTC	CASSTSGGAVGSEQFF
.	TRBV29-1	.	TRBJ2-7	TGCAGCGTTGAAGATAGGGGTTTAGGGACCGAGCAGTACTTC	CSVEDRGLGTEQYF
.	TRBV5-1	.	TRBJ2-7	TGCGCCAGCAGCTTGGATAGCCTCAGCTCCTACGAGCAGTACTTC	CASSLDSLSSYEQYF
.	TRBV2	.	TRBJ1-2	TGTGCCAGCGGGACTTGGACGGATAACTATGGCTACACCTTC	CASGTWTDNYGYTF
.	TRBV25-1	TRBD1	TRBJ1-2	TGTGCCAGCAGTGACCTAACAGGGGCTAACTATGGCTACACCTTC	CASSDLTGANYGYTF
.	TRBV11-2	TRBD1	TRBJ2-5	TGTGCCAGCAGCATTGGACAGGGGGGGACCCAGTACTTC	CASSIGQGGTQYF
.	TRBV6-5	.	TRBJ2-2	TGTGCCAGCAGTTACTCGGTCGGGGGTAACGGGGAGCTGCTTTTT	CASSYSVGGNGELLF
few	TRBV6-1	TRBD2	TRBJ2-7	TGTGCCAGCAGTGTGGGACTAGCGGGGGGTTCCTACGAGCAGTACTTC	CASSVGLAGGSYEQYF
.	TRBV11-2	.	TRBJ2-5	TGTGCCAGCAGCTTAGGGCGATGGAGGACCCAGTACTTC	CASSLGRWRTQYF
.	TRBV11-2	TRBD2	TRBJ2-7	TGTGCCAGCGGCGAGTGGCGGGGGGGATATTACGAGCAGTACTTC	CASGEWRGGYYEQYF
.	TRBV5-1	TRBD1	TRBJ2-4	TGCGCCAGCAGCTTACCTACAGGACAGGGTGAAAACATTCAGTACTTC	CASSLPTGQGENIQYF
.	TRBV5-6	TRBD1	TRBJ1-2	TGTGCCAGCAGCTTGTGGGACAGGGTTCAAGGCTACACCTTC	CASSLWDRVQGYTF
.	TRBV19	.	TRBJ2-1	TGTGCCAGTAGTATAAGAGGGGGGGGTTTTGGCAATGAGCAGTTCTTC	CASSIRGGGFGNEQFF
.	TRBV29-1	.	TRBJ2-2	TGCAGCGTAGTGGACACCGGGGAGCTGTTTTTT	CSVVDTGELFF
.	TRBV19	.	TRBJ2-5	TGTGCCAGTAGTATGTTCCCCCAGCTGGAGACCCAGTACTTC	CASSMFPQLETQYF
.	TRBV9	.	TRBJ1-2	TGTGCCAGCAGCGTAGCCCCATCTAACTATGGCTACACCTTC	CASSVAPSNYGYTF
.	TRBV7-3	.	TRBJ1-2	TGTGCCAGCAGCCCACAGACAGGTTCCGTTTATGGCTACACCTTC	CASSPQTGSVYGYTF
.	TRBV28	TRBD1	TRBJ1-1	TGTGCCAGCAGTTTATTCGGAGGGGGCGACCCCAATACTGAAGCTTTCTTT	CASSLFGGGDPNTEAFF
.	TRBV23-1	.	TRBJ2-3	TGCGCCAGCAGTTCCTGGGAGCGGCCTCCAGGTACTCAGTATTTT	CASSSWERPPGTQYF
.	TRBV11-3	.	TRBJ2-2	TGTGCCAGCAGCTTAGGACACTCGGTTGGGGAGCTGTTTTTT	CASSLGHSVGELFF